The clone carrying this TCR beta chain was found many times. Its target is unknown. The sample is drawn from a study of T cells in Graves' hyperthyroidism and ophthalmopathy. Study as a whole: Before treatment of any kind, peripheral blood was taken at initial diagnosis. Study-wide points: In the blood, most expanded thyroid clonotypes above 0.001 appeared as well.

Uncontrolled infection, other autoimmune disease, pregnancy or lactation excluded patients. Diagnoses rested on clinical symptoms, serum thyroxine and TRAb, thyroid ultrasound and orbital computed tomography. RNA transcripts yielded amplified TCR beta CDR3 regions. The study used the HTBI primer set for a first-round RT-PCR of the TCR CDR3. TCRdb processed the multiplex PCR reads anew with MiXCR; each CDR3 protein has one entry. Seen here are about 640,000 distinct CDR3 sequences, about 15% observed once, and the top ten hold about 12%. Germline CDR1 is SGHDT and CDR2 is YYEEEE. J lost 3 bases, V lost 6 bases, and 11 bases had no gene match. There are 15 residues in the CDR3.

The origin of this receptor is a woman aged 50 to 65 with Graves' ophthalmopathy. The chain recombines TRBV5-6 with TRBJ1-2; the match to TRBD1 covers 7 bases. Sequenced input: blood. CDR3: CASNTRGQMYYGYTF. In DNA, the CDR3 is TGTGCCAGCAATACTAGGGGACAGATGTACTATGGCTACACCTTC.